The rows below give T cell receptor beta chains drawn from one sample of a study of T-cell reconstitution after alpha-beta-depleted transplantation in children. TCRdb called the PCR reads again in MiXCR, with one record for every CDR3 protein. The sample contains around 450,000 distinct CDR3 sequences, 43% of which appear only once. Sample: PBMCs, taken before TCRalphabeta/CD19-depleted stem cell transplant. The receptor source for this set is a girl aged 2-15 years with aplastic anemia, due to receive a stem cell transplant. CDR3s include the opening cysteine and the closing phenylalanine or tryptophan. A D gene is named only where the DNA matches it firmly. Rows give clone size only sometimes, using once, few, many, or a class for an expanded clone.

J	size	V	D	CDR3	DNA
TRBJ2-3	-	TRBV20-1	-	CSARDRGSSTADTQYF	TGCAGTGCTAGAGATCGAGGTAGTTCTACCGCAGATACGCAGTATTTT
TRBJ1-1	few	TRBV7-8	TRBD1	CASQNPISGTGNREAFF	TGTGCCAGCCAGAATCCCATCTCCGGGACAGGGAACCGTGAAGCTTTCTTT
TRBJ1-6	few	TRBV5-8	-	CASSFHRQGPGGSPLHF	TGTGCCAGCAGCTTTCACCGACAAGGACCGGGCGGTTCACCCCTCCACTTT
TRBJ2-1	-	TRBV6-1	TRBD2	CASTKSGAYNEQFF	TGTGCCAGCACCAAAAGCGGGGCCTACAATGAGCAGTTCTTC
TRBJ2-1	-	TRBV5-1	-	CASRWGVNEQFF	TGCGCCAGCCGTTGGGGGGTCAATGAGCAGTTCTTC
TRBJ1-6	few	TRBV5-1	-	CASHLEYLGSPLHF	TGCGCCAGCCACCTGGAGTATTTGGGTTCACCCCTCCACTTT
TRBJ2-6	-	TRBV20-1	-	CSASFRGRGANVLTF	TGCAGTGCTAGCTTTCGGGGGCGAGGGGCCAACGTCCTGACTTTC
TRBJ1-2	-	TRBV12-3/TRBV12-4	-	CASSRGARNYGYTF	TGTGCCAGCAGTCGGGGGGCAAGAAACTATGGCTACACCTTC
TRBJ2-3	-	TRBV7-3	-	CASSRYYTDTQYF	TGTGCCAGCAGCCGTTACTACACAGATACGCAGTATTTT
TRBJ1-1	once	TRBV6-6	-	CASWVAGNTEAFF	TGTGCCAGCTGGGTGGCAGGGAACACTGAAGCTTTCTTT
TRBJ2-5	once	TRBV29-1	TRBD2	CSVEEASGGLDF	TGCAGCGTTGAAGAGGCTAGCGGGGGTCTAGACTTC
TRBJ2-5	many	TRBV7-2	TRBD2	CASSVGGGRVQETQYF	TGTGCCAGCAGCGTAGGGGGCGGGAGGGTCCAAGAGACCCAGTACTTC
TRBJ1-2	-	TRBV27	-	CASSVLAGAYGYTF	TGTGCCAGCAGCGTCCTGGCCGGGGCCTATGGCTACACCTTC
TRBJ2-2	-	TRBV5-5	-	CASSFVQRGELFF	TGTGCCAGCAGCTTCGTCCAGCGCGGGGAGCTGTTTTTT
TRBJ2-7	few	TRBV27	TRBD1	CASSSLGQGRHEQYF	TGTGCCAGCAGTTCACTGGGACAGGGTAGACACGAGCAGTACTTC
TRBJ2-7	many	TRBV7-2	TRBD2	CASSLGGLAGVVEQYF	TGTGCCAGCAGCTTAGGAGGGCTAGCGGGAGTCGTCGAGCAGTACTTC
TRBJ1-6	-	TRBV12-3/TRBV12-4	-	CASSFAGGRSPLHF	TGTGCCAGCAGTTTCGCGGGGGGACGTTCACCCCTCCACTTT
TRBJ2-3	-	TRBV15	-	CATSWGKGTDTQYF	TGTGCCACCAGCTGGGGAAAAGGCACAGATACGCAGTATTTT
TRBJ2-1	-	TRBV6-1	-	CASSENTALRQFF	TGTGCCAGCAGTGAAAACACGGCCCTCCGGCAGTTCTTC
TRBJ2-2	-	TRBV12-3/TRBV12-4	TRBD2	CASSRTSGSVTGDLFF	TGTGCCAGCAGCCGGACTAGCGGGAGCGTAACCGGGGATCTGTTTTTT
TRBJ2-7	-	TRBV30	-	CAWSVAGDSSYEQYF	TGTGCCTGGAGTGTAGCGGGGGACAGCTCCTACGAGCAGTACTTC
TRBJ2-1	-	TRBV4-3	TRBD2	CASSQEGSGRAKQFF	TGCGCCAGCAGCCAAGAAGGGAGCGGGAGGGCGAAGCAGTTCTTC
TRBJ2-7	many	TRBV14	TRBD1	CASSHVGNRQGSYEQYF	TGTGCCAGCAGCCATGTAGGGAATCGACAGGGATCCTACGAGCAGTACTTC
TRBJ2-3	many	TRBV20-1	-	CSAVAGLSDTQYF	TGCAGTGCGGTGGCAGGGTTGTCAGATACGCAGTATTTT